The present entry profiles one TCR beta chain with its context. The data were obtained in a study of CD8 T cells in Susac syndrome. Reverse transcription used 0.5 to 1 ug RNA and random hexamers. The amplification used immunoSEQ multiplex PCR on TCR beta CDR3; it spanned 54 Vbeta and 13 Jbeta. TCRdb re-called the immunoSEQ multiplex PCR reads through MiXCR, storing one row per CDR3 protein. The sample shows some 140,000 distinct CDR3 sequences, 65% to 90% of them seen only once. V lost 6 bases and J 0 bases, leaving 17 bases between the germline ends. Germline V gene lookup returns CDR1 SNHLY and CDR2 FYNNEI. The CDR3 is made up of 16 amino acids.

The sequence came from a human donor with multiple sclerosis. Sequencing used CD8+ T cells from PBMCs. The chain recombines TRBV2 with TRBJ1-1; no firm D call. CDR3 amino acids: CASRATPQTMNTEAFF. The CDR3 DNA sequence: TGTGCCAGCAGGGCTACCCCACAGACCATGAACACTGAAGCTTTCTTT. Complete variable domain (other parts from reference TRBV2 and TRBJ1-1): EPEVTQTPSHQVTQMGQEVILRCVPISNHLYFYWYRQILGQKVEFLVSFYNNEISEKSEIFDDQFSVERPDGSNFTLKIRSTKLEDSAMYFCASRATPQTMNTEAFFGQGTRLTVV.